The 4 T cell receptor beta chains below all came from one sample that was sequenced in a study of shared clonotypes between healthy human individuals. Produced via immunoSEQ multiplex PCR; TCRdb's table is partial and in-frame only. The sample has 2 million to 2.5 million clones; approximately 90% are singletons. Input material: naive CD4+ T cells from PBMCs. Specified subset: CD45RA+ positively selected. Source of these receptors: a man aged 18 to 30 in good health. Some clones in this sample may be carry-over from other donors' samples.

This clone is a singleton in its sample. The rearrangement joins TRBV5-1 to TRBJ2-7; 13 nucleotides line up with TRBD2. V dropped 2 bases and J dropped 0; count of bases not matched to a gene: 2. CDR3 length: 16 amino acids. Germline CDR1 SGHRS, CDR2 YFSETQ. This chain's CDR3 is CASSFRTSGSSYEQYF. The DNA for the CDR3 is TGCGCCAGCAGCTTCCGGACTAGCGGGAGCTCCTACGAGCAGTACTTC.

This chain links TRBV5-1 with TRBJ1-1, with a possible D match to TRBD1 (5 bases). CDR1 SGHRS and CDR2 YFSETQ come from the germline V gene. V was shortened by 2 bases and J by 1 base, with 9 bases between the two germline ends. This CDR3 region has 14 residues. CDR3 DNA sequence: TGCGCCAGCAGCTTATTCGGGGCGAACACTGAAGCTTTCTTT. Translating gives CASSLFGANTEAFF.

The chain employs TRBV2 and TRBJ2-5; D might be TRBD1 or TRBD2, each matching 6 bases. Trimming pared 4 bases from V and 6 bases from J, leaving 18 bases between. Germline values: CDR1 SNHLY, CDR2 FYNNEI. This CDR3 has 15 amino acids. CDR3 DNA sequence: TGTGCCAGCAGTGGTGGTGGGGGGCTAGTAAAGACCCAGTACTTC. Its translation: CASSGGGGLVKTQYF. Using reference TRBV2 and TRBJ2-5 for the parts outside the CDR3, the full variable domain is EPEVTQTPSHQVTQMGQEVILRCVPISNHLYFYWYRQILGQKVEFLVSFYNNEISEKSEIFDDQFSVERPDGSNFTLKIRSTKLEDSAMYFCASSGGGGLVKTQYFGPGTRLLVL.

V usage is TRBV11-3 and J usage is TRBJ2-5; TRBD1 agrees at 7 bases. This CDR3 region has 14 residues. The germline V gene encodes CDR1 SGHNT and CDR2 YENEEA. The trim removed 5 bases at V and 1 base at J, leaving 4 bases unmatched. The CDR3 loop is CASSARTGQETQYF. For the CDR3, the DNA is TGTGCCAGCAGCGCCCGGACAGGCCAAGAGACCCAGTACTTC. Complete variable domain (other parts from reference TRBV11-3 and TRBJ2-5): EAGVVQSPRYKIIEKKQPVAFWCNPISGHNTLYWYLQNLGQGPELLIRYENEEAVDDSQLPKDRFSAERLKGVDSTLKIQPAELGDSAVYLCASSARTGQETQYFGPGTRLLVL.